This TCR beta chain was recorded in a study of control samples from healthy donors and cancer patients. The assay was immunoSEQ multiplex PCR, and TCRdb's table has in-frame clones only and misses some. The repertoire holds 230,000 or so clones, 90% to 95% seen once, with about 1.6% in the top ten. V shed 3 bases and J 6 bases; nucleotides not matched to a gene: 5. The CDR3 extends over 14 amino acids. Germline CDR1 DFQATT, CDR2 SNEGSKA (reference sequence). The sequencing input was blood. The chain recombines TRBV20-1 with TRBJ1-4; 9 bases line up with TRBD1. This receptor was obtained from a man aged 50 to 60 in good health. The CDR3 bases are TGCAGTGCTAGTCCGGGACAGGGCCATGAAAAACTGTTTTTT. This translates into CSASPGQGHEKLFF.